One sample yielded the 3 T cell receptor beta chains listed below, sequenced in a study of OX40 agonist ivuxolimab in advanced cancers. Here immunoSEQ multiplex PCR was the method, and the copy in TCRdb shows in-frame clones only, minus some. Of some 7,000 clones listed, approximately 79% are singletons. The sequences come from CD4+ or CD8+ T cells sorted from blood, collected in a trial of the OX40 agonist ivuxolimab. The receptors shown here come from an adult with an advanced solid tumor such as melanoma, head and neck, liver or kidney cancer.

This chain connects TRBV7-9 to TRBJ2-7, with 8 bases lining up with TRBD1. This CDR3 spans 13 amino acids. V lost 5 bases to trimming and J lost 3 bases; unmatched junction nucleotides: 3. Germline V CDR1 and CDR2: SEHNR, FQNEAQ (reference sequence). CDR3 sequence reads: CASSGQGGYEQYF. The CDR3 DNA reads as TGTGCCAGCAGCGGACAGGGCGGCTACGAGCAGTACTTC.

The chain carries TRBV6-5 and TRBJ1-1; D remains ambiguous. Germline CDR1 and CDR2: MNHEY and SVGAGI. Trimming took off 0 bases at V and 2 bases at J, with 10 bases between the two ends. The CDR3 sequence is 15 residues long. In DNA form, the CDR3 reads TGTGCCAGCAGTTACTCGAATGCGGGTAACACTGAAGCTTTCTTT. This sequence encodes CASSYSNAGNTEAFF.

The chain combines TRBV4-1 with TRBJ1-2; 10 nucleotides line up with TRBD1. Germline V CDR1 and CDR2: MGHRA, YSYEKL. The CDR3 contains 17 residues. V lost 4 bases and J lost 3; bases outside the gene matches: 11. As DNA, the CDR3 is TGCGCCAGCAGCCCACTCGCGAAGACAGGGGGCTACTATGGCTACACCTTC. It codes for CASSPLAKTGGYYGYTF.